The next 5 T cell receptor beta chains were all read from a single sample in a study of T cell responses to AZD1222 COVID-19 vaccine. TCRdb's table, derived via immunoSEQ multiplex PCR, lists solely in-frame clones and lacks some. The sample includes under 200,000 clones, roughly 90% of them seen just once. The sample was peripheral blood, taken 28 days after the second AZD1222 dose. These receptors originate from an adult who received the AZD1222 COVID-19 vaccine.

The chain joins TRBV5-1 to TRBJ1-1, with D possibly TRBD1 on 6 matching bases. The CDR3 has 16 amino acids. V lost 5 bases and J lost 1, with 18 bases in between. Germline V gene data show CDR1 as SGHRS and CDR2 as YFSETQ. The CDR3 loop is CASSQKTQGTNTEAFF. The CDR3 DNA is TGCGCCAGCAGTCAGAAGACCCAGGGGACGAACACTGAAGCTTTCTTT. Full variable domain (outside the CDR3, taken from reference TRBV5-1 and TRBJ1-1): KAGVTQTPRYLIKTRGQQVTLSCSPISGHRSVSWYQQTPGQGLQFLFEYFSETQRNKGNFPGRFSGRQFSNSRSEMNVSTLELGDSALYLCASSQKTQGTNTEAFFGQGTRLTVV.

This rearrangement joins TRBV6-6 to TRBJ2-1, with 8 bases matching TRBD1. CDR3 size: 15 residues. V shed 4 bases and J 7 bases; nucleotides not matched to a gene: 9. Germline V gene lookup returns CDR1 MNHNY and CDR2 SVGAGI (reference sequence). The CDR3 sequence: CASSFSWTGRNEQFF. For the CDR3, the DNA is TGTGCCAGCAGTTTTAGCTGGACAGGGCGGAATGAGCAGTTCTTC.

This clone occurred once. This chain links TRBV3-1 (or the pseudogene TRBV3-2) with TRBJ1-3, with TRBD1 as a possible D gene (6 bases). The CDR3 sequence is 14 residues long. Trimming stripped 4 bases from V and 9 bases from J, with 16 bases between. Germline V CDR1 and CDR2: LGHDT, YNNKEL (reference sequence). The DNA for the CDR3 is TGTGCCAGCAGCCCCTCCCGCCTAGGGGGCACCATATATTTT. It encodes CASSPSRLGGTIYF.

This chain links TRBV15 with TRBJ2-5, with 7 bases lining up with TRBD2. CDR1 is LNHNV, CDR2 YYDKDF, per germline (reference sequence). V shed 7 bases and J 1 base; nucleotides not matched to a gene: 21. CDR3 length equals 19 residues. CDR3 amino acids: CATTQEEGVLAASQETQYF. As DNA, the CDR3 is TGTGCCACCACCCAGGAGGAAGGGGTTCTAGCGGCATCCCAAGAGACCCAGTACTTC.

The V gene is TRBV2, the J gene TRBJ1-4; no definite D call. The CDR3 extends over 13 amino acids. From germline, CDR1 is SNHLY and CDR2 FYNNEI. Trimming left V 8 bases short and J 7 bases short, with 14 bases between. CDR3 sequence (DNA): TGTGCCAGCGGTGGTACTCTGGGTGAAAAACTGTTTTTT. The encoded protein is CASGGTLGEKLFF.